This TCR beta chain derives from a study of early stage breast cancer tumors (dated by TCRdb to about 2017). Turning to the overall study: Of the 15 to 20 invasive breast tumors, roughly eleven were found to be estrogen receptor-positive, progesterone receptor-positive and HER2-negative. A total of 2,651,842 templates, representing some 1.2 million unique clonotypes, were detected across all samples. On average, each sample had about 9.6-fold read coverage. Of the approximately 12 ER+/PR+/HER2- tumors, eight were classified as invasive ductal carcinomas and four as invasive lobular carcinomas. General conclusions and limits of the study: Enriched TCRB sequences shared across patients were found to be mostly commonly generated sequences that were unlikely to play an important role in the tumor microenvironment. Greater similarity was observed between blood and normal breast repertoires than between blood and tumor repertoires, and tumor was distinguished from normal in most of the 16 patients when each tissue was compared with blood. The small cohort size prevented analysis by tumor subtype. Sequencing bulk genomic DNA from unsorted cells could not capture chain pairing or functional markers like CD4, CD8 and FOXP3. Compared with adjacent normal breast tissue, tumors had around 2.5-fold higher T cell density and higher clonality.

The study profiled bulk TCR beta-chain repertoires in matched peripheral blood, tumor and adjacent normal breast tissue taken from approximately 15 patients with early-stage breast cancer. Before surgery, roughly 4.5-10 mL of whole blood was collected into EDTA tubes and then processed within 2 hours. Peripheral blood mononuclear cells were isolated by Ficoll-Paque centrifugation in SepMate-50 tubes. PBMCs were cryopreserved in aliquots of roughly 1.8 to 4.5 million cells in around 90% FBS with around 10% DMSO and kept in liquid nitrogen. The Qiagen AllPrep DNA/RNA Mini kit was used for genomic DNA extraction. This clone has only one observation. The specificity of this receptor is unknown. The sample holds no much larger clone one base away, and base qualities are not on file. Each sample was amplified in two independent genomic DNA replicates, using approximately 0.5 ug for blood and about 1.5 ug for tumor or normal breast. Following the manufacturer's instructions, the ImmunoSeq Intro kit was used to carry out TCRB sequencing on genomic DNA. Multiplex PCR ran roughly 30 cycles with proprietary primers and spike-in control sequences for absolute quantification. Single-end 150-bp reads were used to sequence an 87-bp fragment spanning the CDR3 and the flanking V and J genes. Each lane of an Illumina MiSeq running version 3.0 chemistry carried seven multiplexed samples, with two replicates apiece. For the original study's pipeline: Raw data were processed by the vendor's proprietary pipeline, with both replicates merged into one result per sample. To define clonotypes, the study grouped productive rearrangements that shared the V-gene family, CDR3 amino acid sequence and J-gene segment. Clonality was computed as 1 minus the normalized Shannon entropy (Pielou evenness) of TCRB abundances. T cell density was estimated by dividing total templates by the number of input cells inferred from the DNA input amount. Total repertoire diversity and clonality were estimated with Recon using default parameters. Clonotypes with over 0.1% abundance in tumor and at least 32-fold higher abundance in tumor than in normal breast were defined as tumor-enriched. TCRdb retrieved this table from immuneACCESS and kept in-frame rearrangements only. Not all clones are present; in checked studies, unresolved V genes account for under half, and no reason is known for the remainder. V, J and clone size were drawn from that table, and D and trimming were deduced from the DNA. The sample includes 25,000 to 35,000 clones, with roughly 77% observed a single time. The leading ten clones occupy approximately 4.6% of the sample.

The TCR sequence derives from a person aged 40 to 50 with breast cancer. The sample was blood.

This receptor has the CDR3 CASSATLAEETQYF. The DNA reads TGCGCCAGCAGTGCGACTCTAGCGGAAGAGACCCAGTACTTC. The chain is made from TRBV10-2 and TRBJ2-5; 7 bases in the junction line up with TRBD2. CDR1 WSHSY and CDR2 SAAADI were looked up in the germline V gene. Measured from the cysteine to the phenylalanine, the CDR3 is 14 residues long. Left in the record is the CDR3 DNA by itself, 42 bases read in frame from the first base. Clipping removes 4 bases from V and 3 bases from J, with 5 as the unmatched junction base count.